This T cell receptor beta chain was captured by sequencing in a study of blood T cell repertoires in COVID-19. Study-wide context: Samples taken during acute and convalescent COVID-19 were collected in the United States, Italy and Spain.

Sequencing was performed with immunoSEQ multiplex PCR; in TCRdb, only in-frame clones are kept and a portion is missing. The table includes about 230,000 clones, roughly 89% detected once. The CDR3 covers 11 residues. The germline CDR1 and CDR2 sequences are SNHLY and FYNNEI. The ends were cut back, 7 bases at V and 6 bases at J, with 8 bases in the middle. Source material: PBMCs or T cells enriched from blood (not recorded which). The chain recombines TRBV2 with TRBJ2-3; D is uncertain. The receptor's source is a woman aged 30 to 39 with acute COVID-19. CDR3 coding DNA: TGTGCCAGCAAGGCGGCTGATACGCAGTATTTT. It codes for CASKAADTQYF.